This paragraph reports one T cell receptor (beta chain). Its antigen is not yet known. The record has no base qualities; no much larger clone is one base away. Cut back by 0 bases and 4 bases, the V and J ends lie 16 bases apart. The germline V gene (reference sequence) yields MNHEY for CDR1 and SMNVEV for CDR2. From cysteine to phenylalanine, the CDR3 is 17 amino acids long. The only DNA kept is the CDR3, 51 bases in frame from the first base. Each clonotype received, on average, approximately 9.9x coverage in deep resolution sequencing performed on a MiSeq, where the target depth lay between 1 in 1 million and 1 in 200,000 T cells. The immunoSEQ hsTCRB Kit was used to generate TCR beta libraries. As for the authors' bioinformatics: Data were analyzed with ImmunoSEQ Data Assistant and ImmunoSEQ Analyzer, with V, D and J genes assigned per IMGT definitions. Clonality, with values ranging from 0 to 1, was calculated as one minus the normalized Shannon entropy of productive rearrangement frequencies. Only overrepresented clonotypes making up at least 0.05% of each patient's repertoire were included in the public clonotype analysis. Thirteen age-matched healthy donor repertoires from immuneACCESS served as clonality controls. TCRdb obtained this table from immuneACCESS and retained in-frame rearrangements with V and J assigned. These tables miss some clones; where compared with another copy, unresolved V genes account for less than half of the shortfall, and the remainder is unexplained. The V and J calls and clone size are taken from that table; D and trimming were inferred from the DNA. The sample yields about 22,000 clones; approximately 81% were counted once. The ten biggest clones cover under 8.5% of the sample.

For TCR beta library preparation, roughly 2 micrograms of genomic DNA were extracted from the cryopreserved PBMCs. High-throughput TCR beta sequencing was performed on longitudinal blood samples from CLL patients receiving ibrutinib monotherapy. Patients were enrolled in a phase 2 open-label single-center ibrutinib monotherapy trial. This entry belongs to a study of cytotoxic CD8 clonotypes in ibrutinib-treated CLL (dated by TCRdb to about 2021). In the study overall: The cohort included some 14 treatment-naive and 11 to 12 relapsed/refractory patients; around 17 were IGHV unmutated. Cryopreserved peripheral blood mononuclear cells were obtained before treatment, at response, and at either sustained remission or disease progression. An average of about 250,000 productive templates and 80,000 to 100,000 productive rearrangements was obtained per sample. Responses were partial in about 25 patients and complete in 2; after median around 68 months follow-up, roughly 14 stayed in remission and about twelve progressed. Longitudinal samples were available for about 30% of the 86 trial participants. Samples at response were collected after a median of around twelve months of treatment, with a range of about 6 to 36 months. Study-level results and caveats: Lymph node repertoires were not examined, and the timing of sampling was not matched between patients in sustained remission and those whose disease progressed. An increase in clonality was observed at ibrutinib response, with clonality remaining stable during sustained remission and falling back toward baseline at progression. Public clonotypes were rare and either shrank or stayed stable during treatment, and the rise in clonality at ibrutinib response reflected expansion of private clonotypes. Baseline clonality exceeded that of age-matched healthy donors and correlated strongly with circulating CD8+ T-cell counts.

The origin of this receptor is a human donor with chronic lymphocytic leukemia. The V and J genes are TRBV27 and TRBJ2-1; the D segment is perhaps TRBD1 or TRBD2, each sharing 6 matched bases. The starting material was PBMCs, obtained before ibrutinib treatment. The DNA sequence is given as TGTGCCAGCAGTTTATCGTTGTCGGGGGCGAGGTACAATGAGCAGTTCTTC. Its protein product is CASSLSLSGARYNEQFF.